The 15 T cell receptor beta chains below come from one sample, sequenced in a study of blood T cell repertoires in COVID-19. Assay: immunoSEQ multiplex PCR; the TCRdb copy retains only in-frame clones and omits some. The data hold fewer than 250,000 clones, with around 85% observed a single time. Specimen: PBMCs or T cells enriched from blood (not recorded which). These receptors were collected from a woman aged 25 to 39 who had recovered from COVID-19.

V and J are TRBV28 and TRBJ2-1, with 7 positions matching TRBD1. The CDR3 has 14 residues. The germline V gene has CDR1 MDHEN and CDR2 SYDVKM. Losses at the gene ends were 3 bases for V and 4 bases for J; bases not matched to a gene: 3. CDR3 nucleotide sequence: TGTGCCAGCAGTTTCGACAGGGATTACAATGAGCAGTTCTTC. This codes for CASSFDRDYNEQFF.

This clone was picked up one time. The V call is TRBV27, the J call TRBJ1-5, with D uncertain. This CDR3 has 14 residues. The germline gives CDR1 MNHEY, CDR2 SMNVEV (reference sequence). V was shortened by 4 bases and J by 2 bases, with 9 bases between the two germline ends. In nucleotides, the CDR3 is TGTGCCAGCAGTTACGGGGTTGGCAATCAGCCCCAGCATTTT. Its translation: CASSYGVGNQPQHF.

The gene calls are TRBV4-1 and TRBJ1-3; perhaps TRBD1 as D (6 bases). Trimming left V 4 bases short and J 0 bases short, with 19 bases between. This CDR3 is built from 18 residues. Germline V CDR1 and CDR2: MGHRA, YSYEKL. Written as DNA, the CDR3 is TGCGCCAGCAGCCCTCAACGAGACAGGCTCCCCTCTGGAAACACCATATATTTT. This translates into CASSPQRDRLPSGNTIYF.

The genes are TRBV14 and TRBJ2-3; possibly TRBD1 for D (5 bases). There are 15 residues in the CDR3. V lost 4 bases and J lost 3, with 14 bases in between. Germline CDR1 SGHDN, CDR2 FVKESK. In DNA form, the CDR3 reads TGTGCCAGCAGCCGTGGGTGGACACGTACAGATACGCAGTATTTT. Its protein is CASSRGWTRTDTQYF.

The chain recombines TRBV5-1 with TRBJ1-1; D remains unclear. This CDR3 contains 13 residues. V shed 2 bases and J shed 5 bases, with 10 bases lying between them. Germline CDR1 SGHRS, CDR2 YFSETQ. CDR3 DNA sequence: TGCGCCAGCAGCTTTAGAGGCGGAACTGAAGCTTTCTTT. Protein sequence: CASSFRGGTEAFF.

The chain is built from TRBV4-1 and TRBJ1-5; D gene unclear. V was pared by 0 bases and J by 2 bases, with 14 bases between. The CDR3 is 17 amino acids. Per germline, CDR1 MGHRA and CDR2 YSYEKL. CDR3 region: CASSQDPGNNGNQPQHF. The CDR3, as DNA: TGCGCCAGCAGCCAAGATCCCGGGAACAACGGCAATCAGCCCCAGCATTTT.

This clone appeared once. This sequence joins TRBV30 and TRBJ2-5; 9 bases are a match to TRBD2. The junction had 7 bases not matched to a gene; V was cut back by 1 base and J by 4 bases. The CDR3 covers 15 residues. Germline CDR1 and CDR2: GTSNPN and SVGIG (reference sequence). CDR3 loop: CAWSGVAGVGETQYF. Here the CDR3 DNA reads TGTGCCTGGAGTGGGGTAGCGGGAGTTGGAGAGACCCAGTACTTC.

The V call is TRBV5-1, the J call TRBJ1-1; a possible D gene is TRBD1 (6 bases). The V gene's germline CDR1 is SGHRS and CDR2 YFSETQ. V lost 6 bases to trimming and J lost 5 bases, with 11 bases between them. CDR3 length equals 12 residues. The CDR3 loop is CASTLQGTEAFF. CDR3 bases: TGCGCCAGCACTCTCCAGGGGACTGAAGCTTTCTTT.

The CDR3 nucleotides are TGTGCCACTCGGGGGGGGACTAGCGTATACAATGAGCAGTTCTTC. Its protein product is CATRGGTSVYNEQFF. V gene TRBV19 combines with J gene TRBJ2-1, with 10 bases fitting TRBD2. The CDR3 has 15 amino acids. V was pared by 10 bases and J by 4 bases, with 10 bases of the junction left unmatched. Germline CDR1 is LNHDA and CDR2 is SQIVND (reference sequence).

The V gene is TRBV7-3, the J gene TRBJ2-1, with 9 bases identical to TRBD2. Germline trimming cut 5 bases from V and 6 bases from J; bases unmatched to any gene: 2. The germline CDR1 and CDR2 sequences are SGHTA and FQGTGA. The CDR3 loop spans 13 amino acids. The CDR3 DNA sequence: TGTGCCAGCAGCCTAGCGGGAACCAATGAGCAGTTCTTC. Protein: CASSLAGTNEQFF.

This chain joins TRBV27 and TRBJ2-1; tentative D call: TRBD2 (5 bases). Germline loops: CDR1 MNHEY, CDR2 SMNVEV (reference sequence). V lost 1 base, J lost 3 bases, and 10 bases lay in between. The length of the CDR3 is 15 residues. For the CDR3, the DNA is TGTGCCAGCAGTTTATTGGGCGGGTACTACAATGAGCAGTTCTTC. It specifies CASSLLGGYYNEQFF.

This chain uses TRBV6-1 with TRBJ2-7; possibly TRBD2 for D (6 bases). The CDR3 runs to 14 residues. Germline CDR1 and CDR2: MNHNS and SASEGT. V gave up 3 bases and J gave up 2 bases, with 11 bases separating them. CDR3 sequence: CASSEGRSAYEQYF. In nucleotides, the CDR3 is TGTGCCAGCAGTGAGGGGAGGTCTGCCTACGAGCAGTACTTC.

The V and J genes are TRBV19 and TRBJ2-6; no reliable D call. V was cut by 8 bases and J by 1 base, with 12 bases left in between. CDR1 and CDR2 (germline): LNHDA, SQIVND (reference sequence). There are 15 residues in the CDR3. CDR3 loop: CASSLGPSGANVLTF. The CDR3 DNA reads TGTGCCAGTTCCCTCGGTCCTTCTGGGGCCAACGTCCTGACTTTC.

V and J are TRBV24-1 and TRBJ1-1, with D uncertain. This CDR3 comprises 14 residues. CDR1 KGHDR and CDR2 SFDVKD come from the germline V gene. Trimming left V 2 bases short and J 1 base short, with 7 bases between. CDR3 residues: CATSDSGGNTEAFF. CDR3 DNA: TGTGCCACCAGTGATTCGGGTGGGAACACTGAAGCTTTCTTT.

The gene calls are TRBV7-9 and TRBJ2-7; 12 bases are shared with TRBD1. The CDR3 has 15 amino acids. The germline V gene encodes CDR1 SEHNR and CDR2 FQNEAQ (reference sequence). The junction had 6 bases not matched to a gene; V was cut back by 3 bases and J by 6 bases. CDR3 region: CASSLGDRGHGEQYF. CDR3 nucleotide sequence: TGTGCCAGCAGCTTGGGGGACAGGGGGCACGGCGAGCAGTACTTC.